This record concerns one TCR beta chain sequence. Its antigen is currently unknown. This specimen belongs to a study of CD8 T cells in ankylosing spondylitis. Study results and limitations: Relatively rare in peripheral blood, disease-linked clones were also CD8+. Ankylosing spondylitis blood seemed to carry a telltale TCR beta motif made of several highly homologous variants. Some motif variants were previously reported in reactive arthritis synovial fluid and blood. Disease-linked clones reportedly concentrated significantly in matched ankylosing spondylitis synovial fluid.

TCRdb fed the 5' RACE reads into MiXCR, producing one record per CDR3 protein. The sample lists 700,000 to 850,000 distinct CDR3 sequences; roughly 10% were seen once. Germline lookup yields CDR1 SGHDN and CDR2 FVKESK. V gave up 2 bases and J gave up 10 bases; unmatched junction bases: 4. The CDR3 has 13 residues. Sequenced material: blood, either unsorted or a sorted T cell fraction (not recorded which). The chain carries TRBV14 and TRBJ2-1; the match to TRBD1 covers 8 bases. The TCR originated in a male donor with ankylosing spondylitis. CDR3 protein: CASSQKQGGEQFF. DNA of the CDR3: TGTGCCAGCAGCCAAAAACAGGGGGGAGAGCAGTTCTTC.